One and the same sample provided the 28 T cell receptor beta chains below, sequenced in a study of cytomegalovirus exposure and HLA in healthy donors. Primers: 60 Vbeta forward and 13 Jbeta reverse. Data came from immunoSEQ multiplex PCR; TCRdb stores just in-frame clones and leaves some out. The data show 75,000 to 100,000 clones, around 81% seen once. Source material: PBMCs. The receptors stem from a man aged 35 to 55 in good health and CMV-seropositive.

This chain connects TRBV2 to TRBJ2-5; 9 bases agree with TRBD1. The J call is uncertain, as TRBJ2-7 better fits the DNA end. Germline loops: CDR1 SNHLY, CDR2 FYNNEI. The CDR3 has 14 amino acids. The chain's CDR3 is CASSRQGEAYEQYF. CDR3 DNA sequence: TGTGCCAGCAGCCGACAGGGGGAGGCCTACGAGCAGTACTTC.

The chain carries TRBV5-1 and TRBJ2-4; tentative D call: TRBD1 (5 bases). V was trimmed by 2 bases and J by 2 bases, leaving 8 bases between them. CDR1 and CDR2 from the germline V gene are SGHRS and YFSETQ. The CDR3 spans 14 residues. The CDR3 nucleotides are TGCGCCAGCAGCTTACCAGGGCCCAAAAACATTCAGTACTTC. The encoded protein is CASSLPGPKNIQYF.

This chain connects TRBV2 to TRBJ2-7; D call uncertain. The V end lost 8 bases, the J end lost 3 bases, and 14 bases lay between the germline ends. There are 13 residues in the CDR3. The germline V gene has CDR1 SNHLY and CDR2 FYNNEI. CDR3 sequence: CASGFSRGYEQYF. In DNA form, the CDR3 reads TGTGCCAGCGGTTTTTCTCGCGGCTACGAGCAGTACTTC.

This chain connects TRBV7-2 to TRBJ2-1; D is perhaps TRBD1 (5 bases). The CDR3 has 14 amino acids. The V end lost 5 bases, the J end lost 5 bases, and 13 bases lay between the germline ends. Germline V CDR1 and CDR2: SGHTA, FQGNSA. CDR3 region: CASSAGHGNNEQFF. CDR3 coding DNA: TGTGCCAGCAGCGCAGGACACGGTAACAATGAGCAGTTCTTC.

The chain links TRBV9 to TRBJ2-1; TRBD1 matches at 11 bases. The CDR3 consists of 16 residues. V lost 3 bases and J lost 8; bases outside the gene matches: 10. The V gene's germline CDR1 is SGDLS and CDR2 YYNGEE. The CDR3 DNA follows: TGTGCCAGCAGCGGGTTAGGGACAGGGGGTTGGGATGAGCAGTTCTTC. This encodes CASSGLGTGGWDEQFF.

This chain connects TRBV6-1 to TRBJ1-2, with D unclear. The CDR3 runs to 15 residues. CDR1 and CDR2 (germline): MNHNS, SASEGT. V was pared by 6 bases and J by 0 bases, with 14 bases between. This CDR3 is CASRETGLANYGYTF. CDR3 in DNA: TGTGCCAGCAGGGAGACCGGTTTAGCTAACTATGGCTACACCTTC.

The chain links TRBV11-2 to TRBJ1-1, with D tentatively TRBD1 (6 bases). This CDR3 is 17 amino acids long. CDR1 is SGHAT, CDR2 FQNNGV, per germline. V lost 5 bases and J 4 bases, leaving 23 bases between the germline ends. CDR3 nucleotides: TGTGCCAGCAGCCCTAGGGGGGGCTACAGGTTTGGCACTGAAGCTTTCTTT. Protein product: CASSPRGGYRFGTEAFF.

Only a few counts were recorded for this clone. The chain recombines TRBV7-2 with TRBJ1-4; no reliable D call. V lost 5 bases and J 7 bases, leaving 14 bases between the germline ends. The germline V gene has CDR1 SGHTA and CDR2 FQGNSA. This CDR3 is built from 14 residues. For the CDR3, the DNA is TGTGCCAGCAGCCTGGGAGGAACAGTTGAAAAACTGTTTTTT. Translated, it gives CASSLGGTVEKLFF.

V and J are TRBV6-6 and TRBJ2-7; TRBD1 aligns across 11 bases. In germline, CDR1 is MNHNY, CDR2 SVGAGI (reference sequence). The CDR3 consists of 14 residues. Trimming cost V 5 bases and J 4 bases; bases outside gene matches: 4. CDR3 DNA sequence: TGTGCCAGCAGTCAGGGACAGGGGGGGTACGAGCAGTACTTC. Amino acids: CASSQGQGGYEQYF.

The chain recombines TRBV18 with TRBJ1-5, with 8 bases matching TRBD1. There are 15 residues in the CDR3. Germline loops: CDR1 KGHSH, CDR2 LQKENI. Trimming removed 3 bases from V and 5 bases from J; junction bases left unmatched: 6. The CDR3 region is CASSPGTGLDQPQHF. CDR3 coding DNA: TGTGCCAGCTCACCCGGGACAGGCCTTGATCAGCCCCAGCATTTT. The whole variable domain, filled in from reference TRBV18 and TRBJ1-5, reads NAGVMQNPRHLVRRRGQEARLRCSPMKGHSHVYWYRQLPEEGLKFMVYLQKENIIDESGMPKERFSAEFPKEGPSILRIQQVVRGDSAAYFCASSPGTGLDQPQHFGDGTRLSIL.

This clone was detected once. The rearrangement joins TRBV4-2 to TRBJ1-5; D gene ambiguous. The length of the CDR3 is 16 residues. V lost 4 bases and J 1 base, leaving 14 bases between the germline ends. The germline V gene has CDR1 LGHNA and CDR2 YNFKEQ. CDR3 DNA sequence: TGTGCCAGCAGCCTCCATCCGAGGGCCAGCAATCAGCCCCAGCATTTT. This sequence encodes CASSLHPRASNQPQHF.

CDR3 in amino acids: CASSTLTGSANIQYF. Here the CDR3 DNA reads TGTGCCAGCAGTACTTTGACAGGGTCTGCGAACATTCAGTACTTC. The chain is built from TRBV28 and TRBJ2-4; 7 positions match TRBD1. Germline assignment: CDR1 MDHEN and CDR2 SYDVKM. The CDR3 contains 15 residues. V dropped 5 bases and J dropped 7; count of bases not matched to a gene: 11.

The chain has TRBV19 and TRBJ2-7; no definite D call. Germline assignment: CDR1 LNHDA and CDR2 SQIVND (reference sequence). The CDR3 is 14 amino acids. The ends were cut back, 3 bases at V and 5 bases at J, with 14 bases in the middle. CDR3 loop: CASSMRSLTHEQYF. The CDR3, as DNA: TGTGCCAGTAGTATGAGGAGTCTCACCCACGAGCAGTACTTC.

The chain recombines TRBV18 with TRBJ1-1, with D possibly TRBD1 on 6 matching bases. CDR1 and CDR2 (germline): KGHSH, LQKENI. Trimming removed 3 bases at V and 4 bases at J, with 15 bases between. This CDR3 has 15 amino acids. CDR3 bases: TGTGCCAGCTCACCCGTTTTTATACAGGGCACTGAAGCTTTCTTT. It yields the protein CASSPVFIQGTEAFF.

This CDR3 is CASSPAPLARDTQYF. CDR3 nucleotide sequence: TGTGCCAGCAGTCCTGCTCCCTTAGCTAGGGATACGCAGTATTTT. V usage is TRBV28 and J usage is TRBJ2-3; unclear D gene. CDR3 length equals 15 residues. Germline V lookup: CDR1 MDHEN, CDR2 SYDVKM. Trimming took 5 bases from V and 6 from J, leaving 18 bases between them.

This chain links TRBV14 with TRBJ2-7, with D uncertain. Germline CDR1 SGHDN, CDR2 FVKESK. V was pared by 4 bases and J by 0 bases, with 7 bases between. The CDR3 spans 13 residues. CDR3 in DNA: TGTGCCAGCAGCCCGGTCGGCTCCTACGAGCAGTACTTC. This encodes CASSPVGSYEQYF. The full variable domain, with the rest looked up from reference TRBV14 and TRBJ2-7, is EAGVTQFPSHSVIEKGQTVTLRCDPISGHDNLYWYRRVMGKEIKFLLHFVKESKQDESGMPNNRFLAERTGGTYSTLKVQPAELEDSGVYFCASSPVGSYEQYFGPGTRLTVT.

The CDR3 loop is CASTGTSGSESGEQYF. For the CDR3, the DNA is TGTGCCAGCACCGGGACTAGCGGAAGCGAGTCGGGGGAGCAGTACTTC. The chain recombines TRBV6-6 with TRBJ2-7, with 11 nucleotides matching TRBD2. J was trimmed by 7 bases and V by 7 bases; bases with no gene match: 15. CDR3 size: 16 residues. Germline V lookup: CDR1 MNHNY, CDR2 SVGAGI (reference sequence).

The chain is built from TRBV27 and TRBJ2-2, with a tentative D call TRBD1 (5 bases). This CDR3 spans 14 amino acids. Germline-derived CDR1 and CDR2 are MNHEY and SMNVEV (reference sequence). V was clipped by 5 bases and J by 7 bases, with 14 bases between them. CDR3 region: CASSSQGFDGELFF. Here the CDR3 DNA reads TGTGCCAGCAGTAGCCAGGGTTTCGACGGGGAGCTGTTTTTT.

This rearrangement joins TRBV7-9 to TRBJ1-6, with D possibly matching TRBD1 (6 bases). Germline V gene sequence: CDR1 SEHNR, CDR2 FQNEAQ (reference sequence). The germline V and J ends were trimmed by 4 bases and 14 bases, with 12 bases remaining between them. This CDR3 contains 12 residues. The CDR3 bases are TGTGCCAGCAGCTCAGGGGTGAGGGCCCTCCACTTT. It is translated as CASSSGVRALHF.

This clone was picked up a small number of times. The rearrangement links TRBV18 to TRBJ1-5, with 8 bases identical to TRBD1. Germline loops: CDR1 KGHSH, CDR2 LQKENI. This CDR3 region has 15 residues. V shed 4 bases and J 6 bases; nucleotides not matched to a gene: 8. The CDR3 protein is CASSLTGGLGQPQHF. The CDR3 region has the DNA TGTGCCAGCTCACTTACAGGGGGGTTGGGTCAGCCCCAGCATTTT.

The chain uses TRBV7-2 and TRBJ1-5; tentatively, D is TRBD1 (6 bases). The CDR3 is 15 amino acids. Per germline, CDR1 SGHTA and CDR2 FQGNSA. Trimming took off 1 base at V and 7 bases at J, with 14 bases between the two ends. The CDR3 region is CASSLGGGRKQPQHF. The DNA for the CDR3 is TGTGCCAGCAGCTTAGGGGGGGGCCGAAAACAGCCCCAGCATTTT.

In this sample, this clone turned up a few times. The chain joins TRBV19 to TRBJ1-5, with 8 positions matching TRBD1. The CDR3 is 14 residues long. The germline V gene has CDR1 LNHDA and CDR2 SQIVND (reference sequence). The ends lost 4 bases at V and 5 bases at J; junction bases unmatched: 4. The CDR3 is CASSTNRGDQPQHF. The DNA for the CDR3 is TGTGCCAGTAGTACCAACAGGGGGGATCAGCCCCAGCATTTT.

The chain has TRBV7-6 and TRBJ2-3; no definite D call. V was cut by 6 bases and J by 7 bases, with 17 bases left in between. This CDR3 is 14 amino acids long. Germline V CDR1 and CDR2: SGHVS, FNYEAQ. DNA of the CDR3: TGTGCCAGCAGTTCCCAGGCTGCCGATAATACGCAGTATTTT. This sequence encodes CASSSQAADNTQYF.

The gene calls are TRBV10-2 and TRBJ1-6; 7 nucleotides align to TRBD1. The germline CDR1 and CDR2 sequences are WSHSY and SAAADI. The CDR3 is made up of 14 amino acids. J was trimmed by 10 bases and V by 0 bases; bases with no gene match: 3. In nucleotides, the CDR3 is TGCGCCAGCAGTGAGTCAGGGGGCGGGTCACCCCTCCACTTT. This gives the protein CASSESGGGSPLHF.

The genes are TRBV19 and TRBJ2-1, with 8 positions matching TRBD1. The CDR3 consists of 13 residues. CDR1 is LNHDA and CDR2 is SQIVND in the germline V gene (reference sequence). J was trimmed by 9 bases and V by 4 bases; bases with no gene match: 5. CDR3 in amino acids: CASSSITGGEQFF. CDR3 DNA: TGTGCCAGTAGTAGCATTACAGGGGGTGAGCAGTTCTTC.

This clone was detected only once. A read error may produce the germline difference seen at one junction end. The chain recombines TRBV10-3 with TRBJ2-6; possibly TRBD1 for D (6 bases). The CDR3 totals 20 residues. Germline V gene data show CDR1 as ENHRY and CDR2 as SYGVKD. CDR3 region: CAIRTGPSPMTGSGANGLTF. In DNA form, the CDR3 reads TGTGCCATCAGAACAGGCCCCTCCCCCATGACAGGCTCCGGGGCCAACGGCCTGACTTTC.

In DNA, the CDR3 is TGTGCCAGCAGCTTAGGGGTAGTCGGGGGACTAAGCTTCTTC. Residues: CASSLGVVGGLSFF. The rearrangement links TRBV7-8 to TRBJ2-1; 7 bases map to TRBD2. Germline assignment: CDR1 SGHVS and CDR2 FQNEAQ. V gave up 1 base and J gave up 16 bases; unmatched junction bases: 13. The CDR3 is 14 residues long. Full variable domain (rest looked up from reference TRBV7-8 and TRBJ2-1): GAGVSQSPRYKVAKRGQDVALRCDPISGHVSLFWYQQALGQGPEFLTYFQNEAQLDKSGLPSDRFFAERPEGSVSTLKIQRTQQEDSAVYLCASSLGVVGGLSFFGPGTRLTVL.

This clone was observed once. This rearrangement joins TRBV20-1 to TRBJ2-5; D remains ambiguous. The J call may be wrong; the DNA end is better matched by TRBJ2-7. The CDR3 spans 10 residues. Germline V gives CDR1 DFQATT, CDR2 SNEGSKA (reference sequence). For the CDR3, the DNA is TGCAGTGCTAGATTCTACGAGCAGTACTTC. Protein product: CSARFYEQYF.